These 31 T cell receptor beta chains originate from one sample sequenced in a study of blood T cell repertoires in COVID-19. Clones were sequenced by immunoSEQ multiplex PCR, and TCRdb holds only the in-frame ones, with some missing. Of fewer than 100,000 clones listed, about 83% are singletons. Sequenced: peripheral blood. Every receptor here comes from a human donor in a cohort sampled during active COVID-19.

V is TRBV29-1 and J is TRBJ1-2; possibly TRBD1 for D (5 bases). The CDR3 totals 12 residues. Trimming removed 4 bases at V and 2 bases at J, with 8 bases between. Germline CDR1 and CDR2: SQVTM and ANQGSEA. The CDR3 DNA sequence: TGCAGCGTTGGACAGTGGAACTATGGCTACACCTTC. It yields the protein CSVGQWNYGYTF.

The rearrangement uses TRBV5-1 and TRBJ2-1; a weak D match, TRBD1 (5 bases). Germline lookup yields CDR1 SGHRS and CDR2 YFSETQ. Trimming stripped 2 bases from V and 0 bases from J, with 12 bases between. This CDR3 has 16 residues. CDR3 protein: CASSFVGAVSYNEQFF. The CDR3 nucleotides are TGCGCCAGCAGCTTCGTTGGGGCGGTCTCCTACAATGAGCAGTTCTTC.

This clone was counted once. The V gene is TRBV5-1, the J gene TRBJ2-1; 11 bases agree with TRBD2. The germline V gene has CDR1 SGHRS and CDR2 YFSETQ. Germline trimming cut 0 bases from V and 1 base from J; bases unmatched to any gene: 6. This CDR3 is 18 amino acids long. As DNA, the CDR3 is TGCGCCAGCAGCTTGGTCCTAACTAGCGGGAGTTCCTACAATGAGCAGTTCTTC. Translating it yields CASSLVLTSGSSYNEQFF.

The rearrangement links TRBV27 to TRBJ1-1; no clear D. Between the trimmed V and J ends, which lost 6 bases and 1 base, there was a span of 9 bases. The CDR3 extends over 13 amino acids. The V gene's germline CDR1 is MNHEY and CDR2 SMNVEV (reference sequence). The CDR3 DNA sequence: TGTGCCAGCAGACCCGAGGCGAACACTGAAGCTTTCTTT. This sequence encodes CASRPEANTEAFF.

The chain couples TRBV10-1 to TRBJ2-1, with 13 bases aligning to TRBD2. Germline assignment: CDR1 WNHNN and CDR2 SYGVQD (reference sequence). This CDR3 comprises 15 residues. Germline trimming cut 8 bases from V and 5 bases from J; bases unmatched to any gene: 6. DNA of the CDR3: TGCGCCAGCTCGACTAGCGGGGGGCCTAACAATGAGCAGTTCTTC. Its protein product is CASSTSGGPNNEQFF.

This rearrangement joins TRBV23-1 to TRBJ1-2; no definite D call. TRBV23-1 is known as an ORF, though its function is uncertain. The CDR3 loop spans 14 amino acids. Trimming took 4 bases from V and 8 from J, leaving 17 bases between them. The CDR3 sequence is CASSRYGQTKGYTF. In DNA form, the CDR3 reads TGCGCCAGCAGTCGGTACGGCCAAACTAAGGGCTACACCTTC.

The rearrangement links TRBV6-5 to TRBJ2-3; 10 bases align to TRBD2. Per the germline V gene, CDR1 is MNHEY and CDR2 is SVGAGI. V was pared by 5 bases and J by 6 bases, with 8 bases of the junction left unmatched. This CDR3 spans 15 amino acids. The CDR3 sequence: CASSSGSSGSDTQYF. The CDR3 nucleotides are TGTGCCAGCAGTAGCGGGTCTAGCGGGAGTGATACGCAGTATTTT.

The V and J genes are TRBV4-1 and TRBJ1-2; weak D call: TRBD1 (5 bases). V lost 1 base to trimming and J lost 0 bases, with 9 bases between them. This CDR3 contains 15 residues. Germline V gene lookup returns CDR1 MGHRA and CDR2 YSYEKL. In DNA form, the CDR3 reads TGCGCCAGCAGCCAAGCGACAGCTTCTAACTATGGCTACACCTTC. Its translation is CASSQATASNYGYTF.

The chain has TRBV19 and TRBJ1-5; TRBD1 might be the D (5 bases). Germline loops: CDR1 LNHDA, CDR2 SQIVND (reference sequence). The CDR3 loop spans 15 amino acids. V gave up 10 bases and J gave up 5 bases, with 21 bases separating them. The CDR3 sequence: CATREEGRGYQPQHF. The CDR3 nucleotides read TGTGCCACCAGGGAGGAGGGGCGAGGGTATCAGCCCCAGCATTTT.

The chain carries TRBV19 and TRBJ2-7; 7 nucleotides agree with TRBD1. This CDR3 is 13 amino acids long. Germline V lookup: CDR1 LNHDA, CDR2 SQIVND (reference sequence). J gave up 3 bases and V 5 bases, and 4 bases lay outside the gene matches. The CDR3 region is CASSVQGYYEQYF. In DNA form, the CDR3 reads TGTGCCAGTAGTGTACAGGGGTACTACGAGCAGTACTTC.

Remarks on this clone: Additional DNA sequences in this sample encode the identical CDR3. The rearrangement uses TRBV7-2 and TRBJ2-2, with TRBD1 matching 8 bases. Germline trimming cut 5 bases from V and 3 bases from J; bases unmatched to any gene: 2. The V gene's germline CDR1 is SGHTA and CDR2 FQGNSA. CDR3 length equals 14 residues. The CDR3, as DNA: TGTGCCAGCAGCAGGGACAGGTACACCGGGGAGCTGTTTTTT. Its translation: CASSRDRYTGELFF. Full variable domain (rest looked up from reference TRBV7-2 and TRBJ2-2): GAGVSQSPSNKVTEKGKDVELRCDPISGHTALYWYRQSLGQGLEFLIYFQGNSAPDKSGLPSDRFSAERTGGSVSTLTIQRTQQEDSAVYLCASSRDRYTGELFFGEGSRLTVL.

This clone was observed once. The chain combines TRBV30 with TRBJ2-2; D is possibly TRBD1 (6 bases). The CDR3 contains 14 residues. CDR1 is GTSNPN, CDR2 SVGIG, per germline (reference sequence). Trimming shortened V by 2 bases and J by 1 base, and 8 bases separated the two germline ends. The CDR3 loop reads CAWSPGQNTGELFF. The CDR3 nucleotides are TGTGCCTGGAGTCCGGGACAGAACACCGGGGAGCTGTTTTTT. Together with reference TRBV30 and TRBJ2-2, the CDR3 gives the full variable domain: SQTIHQWPATLVQPVGSPLSLECTVEGTSNPNLYWYRQAAGRGLQLLFYSVGIGQISSEVPQNLSASRPQDRQFILSSKKLLLSDSGFYLCAWSPGQNTGELFFGEGSRLTVL.

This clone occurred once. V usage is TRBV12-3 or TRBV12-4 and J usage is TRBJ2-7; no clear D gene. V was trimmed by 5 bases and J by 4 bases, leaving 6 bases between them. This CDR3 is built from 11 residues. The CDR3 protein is CASSLYYEQYF. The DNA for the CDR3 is TGTGCCAGCAGTCTCTATTACGAGCAGTACTTC.

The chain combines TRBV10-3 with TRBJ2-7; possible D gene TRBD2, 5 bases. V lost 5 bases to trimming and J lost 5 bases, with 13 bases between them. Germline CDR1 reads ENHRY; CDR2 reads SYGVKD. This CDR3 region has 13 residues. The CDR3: CAISWGVANEQYF. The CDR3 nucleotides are TGTGCCATCAGTTGGGGAGTTGCCAACGAGCAGTACTTC.

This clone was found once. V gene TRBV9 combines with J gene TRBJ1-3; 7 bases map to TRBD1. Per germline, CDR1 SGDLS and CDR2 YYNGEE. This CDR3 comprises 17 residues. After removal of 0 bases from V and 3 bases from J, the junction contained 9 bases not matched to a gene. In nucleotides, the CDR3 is TGTGCCAGCAGCGTAGAAACAGGGCCAGGGGGTGGAAACACCATATATTTT. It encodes CASSVETGPGGGNTIYF.

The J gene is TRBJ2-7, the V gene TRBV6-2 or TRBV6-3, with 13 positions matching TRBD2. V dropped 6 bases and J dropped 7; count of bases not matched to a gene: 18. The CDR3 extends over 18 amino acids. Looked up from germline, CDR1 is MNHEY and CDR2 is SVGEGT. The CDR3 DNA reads TGTGCCAGCAGCACCGGACTAGCGGGGGCCTCGAAGAAGGGAGAGCAGTACTTC. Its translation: CASSTGLAGASKKGEQYF.

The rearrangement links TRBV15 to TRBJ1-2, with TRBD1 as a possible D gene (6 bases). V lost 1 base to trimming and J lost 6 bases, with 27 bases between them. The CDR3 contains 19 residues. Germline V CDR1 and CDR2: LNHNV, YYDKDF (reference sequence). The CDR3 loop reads CATSRAFPLGAGEGDGYTF. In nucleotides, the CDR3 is TGTGCCACCAGCAGAGCCTTCCCCCTTGGGGCAGGGGAAGGAGATGGCTACACCTTC.

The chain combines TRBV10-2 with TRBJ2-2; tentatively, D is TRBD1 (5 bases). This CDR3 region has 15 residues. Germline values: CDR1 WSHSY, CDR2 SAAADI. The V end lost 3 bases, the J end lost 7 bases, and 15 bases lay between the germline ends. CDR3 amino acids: CASSEVVGAGGELFF. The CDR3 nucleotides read TGCGCCAGCAGTGAAGTCGTTGGGGCCGGCGGGGAGCTGTTTTTT.

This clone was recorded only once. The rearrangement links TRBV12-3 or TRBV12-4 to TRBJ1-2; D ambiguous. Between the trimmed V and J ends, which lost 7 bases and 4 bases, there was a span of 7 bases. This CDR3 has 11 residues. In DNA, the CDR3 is TGTGCCAGCACCTCGGGCTATGGCTACACCTTC. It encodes CASTSGYGYTF.

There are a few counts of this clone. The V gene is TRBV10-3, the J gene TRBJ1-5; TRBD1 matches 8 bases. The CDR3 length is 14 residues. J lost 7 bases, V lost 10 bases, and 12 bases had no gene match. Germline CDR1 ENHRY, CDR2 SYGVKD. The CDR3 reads CATKDDRGQQPQHF. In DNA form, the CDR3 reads TGTGCCACGAAAGACGACAGGGGCCAGCAGCCCCAGCATTTT.

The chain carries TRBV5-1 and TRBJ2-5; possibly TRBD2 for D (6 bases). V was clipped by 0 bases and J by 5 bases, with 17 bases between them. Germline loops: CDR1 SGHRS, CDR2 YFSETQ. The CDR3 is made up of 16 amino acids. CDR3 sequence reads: CASSLVGSGEFETQYF. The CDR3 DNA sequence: TGCGCCAGCAGCTTGGTAGGTAGCGGAGAGTTCGAGACCCAGTACTTC. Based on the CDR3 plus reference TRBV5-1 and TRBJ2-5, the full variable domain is KAGVTQTPRYLIKTRGQQVTLSCSPISGHRSVSWYQQTPGQGLQFLFEYFSETQRNKGNFPGRFSGRQFSNSRSEMNVSTLELGDSALYLCASSLVGSGEFETQYFGPGTRLLVL.

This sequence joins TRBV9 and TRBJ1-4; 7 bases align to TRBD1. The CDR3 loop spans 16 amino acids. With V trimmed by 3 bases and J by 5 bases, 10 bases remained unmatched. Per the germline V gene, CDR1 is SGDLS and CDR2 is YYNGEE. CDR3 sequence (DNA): TGTGCCAGCAGCGGTGAGGGACAGACAGTGAATGAAAAACTGTTTTTT. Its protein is CASSGEGQTVNEKLFF.

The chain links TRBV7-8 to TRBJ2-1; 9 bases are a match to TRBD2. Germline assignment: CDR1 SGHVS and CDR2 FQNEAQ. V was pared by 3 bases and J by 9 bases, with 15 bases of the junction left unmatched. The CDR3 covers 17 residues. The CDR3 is CASSLEVQAGGVGEQFF. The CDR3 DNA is TGTGCCAGCAGCTTGGAGGTACAAGCGGGAGGTGTTGGTGAGCAGTTCTTC.

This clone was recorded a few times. CDR3 sequence reads: CASSLDGTDSYEQYF. Written as DNA, the CDR3 is TGTGCCAGCAGCTTAGACGGGACAGATTCCTACGAGCAGTACTTC. This chain links TRBV11-1 with TRBJ2-7; 7 nucleotides line up with TRBD1. Germline CDR1 and CDR2: SGHAT and FQDESV (reference sequence). Losses at the gene ends were 1 base for V and 1 base for J; bases not matched to a gene: 4. CDR3 length: 15 residues.

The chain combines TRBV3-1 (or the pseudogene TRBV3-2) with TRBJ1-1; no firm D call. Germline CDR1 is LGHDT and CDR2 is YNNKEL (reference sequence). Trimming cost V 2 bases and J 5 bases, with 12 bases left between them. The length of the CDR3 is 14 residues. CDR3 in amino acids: CASSQTAHHTEAFF. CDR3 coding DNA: TGTGCCAGCAGCCAAACAGCCCACCATACTGAAGCTTTCTTT.

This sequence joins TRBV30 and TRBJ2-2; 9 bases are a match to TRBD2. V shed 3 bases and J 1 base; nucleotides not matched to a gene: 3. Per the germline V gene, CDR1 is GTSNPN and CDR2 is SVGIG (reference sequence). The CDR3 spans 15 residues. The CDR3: CAWSLSGRNTGELFF. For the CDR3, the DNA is TGTGCCTGGAGCCTTAGCGGGAGGAACACCGGGGAGCTGTTTTTT.

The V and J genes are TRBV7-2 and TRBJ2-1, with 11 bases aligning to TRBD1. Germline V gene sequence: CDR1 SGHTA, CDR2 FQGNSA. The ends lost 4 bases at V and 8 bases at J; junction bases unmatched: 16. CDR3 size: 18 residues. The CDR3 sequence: CASSSGTGGTPQGDEQFF. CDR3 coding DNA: TGTGCCAGCAGCTCCGGGACAGGGGGGACTCCCCAGGGCGATGAGCAGTTCTTC.

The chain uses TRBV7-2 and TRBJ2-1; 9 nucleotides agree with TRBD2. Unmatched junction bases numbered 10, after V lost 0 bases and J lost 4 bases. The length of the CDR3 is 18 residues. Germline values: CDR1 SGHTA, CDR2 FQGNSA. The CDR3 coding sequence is TGTGCCAGCAGCTTAGCCTTCGGTCGTACTAGCGGGTACAATGAGCAGTTCTTC. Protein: CASSLAFGRTSGYNEQFF.

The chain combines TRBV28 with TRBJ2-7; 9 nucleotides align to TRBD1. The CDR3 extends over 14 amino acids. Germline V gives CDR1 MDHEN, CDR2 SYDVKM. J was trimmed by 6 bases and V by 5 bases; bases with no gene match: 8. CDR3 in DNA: TGTGCCAGCAGTCCGCCGGACAGGGGCGCCGAGCAGTACTTC. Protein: CASSPPDRGAEQYF.

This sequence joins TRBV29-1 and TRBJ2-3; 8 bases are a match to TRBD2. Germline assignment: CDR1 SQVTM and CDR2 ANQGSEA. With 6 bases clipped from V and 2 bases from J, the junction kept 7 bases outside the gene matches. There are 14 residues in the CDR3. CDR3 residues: CSVKIAGPTDTQYF. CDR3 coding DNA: TGCAGCGTGAAAATAGCGGGGCCCACAGATACGCAGTATTTT.

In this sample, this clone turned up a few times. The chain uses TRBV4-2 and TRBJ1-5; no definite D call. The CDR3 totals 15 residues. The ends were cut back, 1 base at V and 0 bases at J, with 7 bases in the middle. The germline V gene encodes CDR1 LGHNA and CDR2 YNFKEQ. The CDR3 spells CASSQGGYSNQPQHF. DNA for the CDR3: TGTGCCAGCAGCCAAGGAGGATATAGCAATCAGCCCCAGCATTTT.